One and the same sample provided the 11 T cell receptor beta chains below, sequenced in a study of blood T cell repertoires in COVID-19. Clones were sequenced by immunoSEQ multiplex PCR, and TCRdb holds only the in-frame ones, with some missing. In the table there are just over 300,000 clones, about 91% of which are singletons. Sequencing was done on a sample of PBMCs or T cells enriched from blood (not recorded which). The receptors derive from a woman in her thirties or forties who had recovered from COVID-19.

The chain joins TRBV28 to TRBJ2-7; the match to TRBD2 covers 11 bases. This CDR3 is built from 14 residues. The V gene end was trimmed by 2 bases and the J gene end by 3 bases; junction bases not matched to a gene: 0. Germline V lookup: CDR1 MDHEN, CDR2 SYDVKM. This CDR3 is CASSLLAGGYEQYF. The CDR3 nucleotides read TGTGCCAGCAGTTTACTAGCGGGGGGCTACGAGCAGTACTTC.

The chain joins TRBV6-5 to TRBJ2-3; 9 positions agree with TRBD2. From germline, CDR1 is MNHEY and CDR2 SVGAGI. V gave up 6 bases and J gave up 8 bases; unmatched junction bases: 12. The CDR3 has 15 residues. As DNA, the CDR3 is TGTGCCAGCAGCTCCCCGGTTAGCGGGAGTGGTACGCAGTATTTT. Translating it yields CASSSPVSGSGTQYF.

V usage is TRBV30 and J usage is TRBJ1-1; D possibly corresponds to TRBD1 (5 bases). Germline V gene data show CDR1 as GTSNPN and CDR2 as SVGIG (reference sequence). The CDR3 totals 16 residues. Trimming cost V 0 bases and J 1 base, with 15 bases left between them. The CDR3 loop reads CAWSVLSPGGNTEAFF. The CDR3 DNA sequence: TGTGCCTGGAGTGTACTGTCCCCCGGGGGGAACACTGAAGCTTTCTTT.

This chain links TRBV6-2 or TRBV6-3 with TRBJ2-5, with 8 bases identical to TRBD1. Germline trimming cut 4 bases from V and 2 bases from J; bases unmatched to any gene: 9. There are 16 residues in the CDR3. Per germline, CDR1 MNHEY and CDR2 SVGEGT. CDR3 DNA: TGTGCCAGCAGTTCCCTCGAGGACAGGGAACAAGAGACCCAGTACTTC. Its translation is CASSSLEDREQETQYF.

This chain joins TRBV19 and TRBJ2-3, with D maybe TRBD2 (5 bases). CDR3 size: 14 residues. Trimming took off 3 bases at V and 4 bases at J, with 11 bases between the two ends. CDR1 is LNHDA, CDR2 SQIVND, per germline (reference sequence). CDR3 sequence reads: CASSIQRSADTQYF. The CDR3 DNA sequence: TGTGCCAGTAGTATTCAGCGGTCCGCAGATACGCAGTATTTT.

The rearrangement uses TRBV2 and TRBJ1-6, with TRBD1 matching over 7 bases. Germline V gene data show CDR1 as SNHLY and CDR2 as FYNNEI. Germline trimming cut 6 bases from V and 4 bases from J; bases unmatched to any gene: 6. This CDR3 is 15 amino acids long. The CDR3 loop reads CASRHRDSYNSPLHF. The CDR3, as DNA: TGTGCCAGCAGGCACCGGGACAGTTATAATTCACCCCTCCACTTT.

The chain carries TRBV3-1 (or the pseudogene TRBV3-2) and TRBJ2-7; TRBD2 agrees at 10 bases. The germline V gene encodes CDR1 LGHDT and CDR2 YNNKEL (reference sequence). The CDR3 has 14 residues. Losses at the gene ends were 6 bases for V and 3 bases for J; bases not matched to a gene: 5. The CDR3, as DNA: TGTGCCAGCAGTCCGACTAGCGGGCACTACGAGCAGTACTTC. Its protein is CASSPTSGHYEQYF.

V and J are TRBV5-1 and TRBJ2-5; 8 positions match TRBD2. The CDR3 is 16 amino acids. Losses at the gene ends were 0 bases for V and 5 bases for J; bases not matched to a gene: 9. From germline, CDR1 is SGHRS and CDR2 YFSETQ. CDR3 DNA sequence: TGCGCCAGCAGCTTGGCGGTAGCGGGGATGGTGGAGACCCAGTACTTC. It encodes CASSLAVAGMVETQYF.

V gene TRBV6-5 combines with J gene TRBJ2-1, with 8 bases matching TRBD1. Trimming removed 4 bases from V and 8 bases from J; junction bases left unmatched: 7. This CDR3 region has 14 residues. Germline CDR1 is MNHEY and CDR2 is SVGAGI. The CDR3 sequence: CASSSGQGWDEQFF. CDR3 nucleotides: TGTGCCAGCAGTTCCGGACAGGGCTGGGATGAGCAGTTCTTC.

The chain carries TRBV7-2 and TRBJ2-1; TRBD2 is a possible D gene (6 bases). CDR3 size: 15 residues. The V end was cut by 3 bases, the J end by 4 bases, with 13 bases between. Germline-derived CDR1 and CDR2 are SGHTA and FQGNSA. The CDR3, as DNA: TGTGCCAGCAGCTTCGGAGGGACTGAATACAATGAGCAGTTCTTC. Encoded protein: CASSFGGTEYNEQFF.

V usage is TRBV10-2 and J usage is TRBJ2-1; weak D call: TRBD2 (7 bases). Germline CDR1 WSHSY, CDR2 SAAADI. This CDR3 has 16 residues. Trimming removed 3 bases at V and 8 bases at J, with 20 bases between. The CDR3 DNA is TGCGCCAGCAGTGAAGACGGGGGGCCCAGTGGCGATGAGCAGTTCTTC. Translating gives CASSEDGGPSGDEQFF.